These 14 T cell receptor beta chains were all obtained from the same sample, sequenced in a study of CD8+CD57+ T cells in acquired aplastic anemia. TCR beta VDJ and CDR3 profiling used genomic DNA as template. MiXCR was run by TCRdb on the reads, yielding one entry per CDR3 protein. The repertoire holds some 45,000 distinct CDR3 sequences, with around 67% as singletons. The sample comprised sorted CD4+, CD8+, or CD8+CD57+ T cells (not recorded which) from PBMCs. The source of these receptors is a human donor in good health, serving as a control.

This clonotype was seen only once. This chain connects TRBV4-1 to TRBJ2-7; 11 positions agree with TRBD1. With 5 bases clipped from V and 6 bases from J, the junction kept 6 bases outside the gene matches. The CDR3 length is 14 residues. Germline assignment: CDR1 MGHRA and CDR2 YSYEKL. The CDR3 sequence is CASSTDRGLFEQYF. CDR3 nucleotides: TGCGCCAGCAGCACGGACAGGGGGCTCTTCGAGCAGTACTTC.

The chain employs TRBV19 and TRBJ2-3; D possibly matches TRBD1 or TRBD2 (5 bases each). V lost 3 bases and J lost 3, with 13 bases in between. Germline-derived CDR1 and CDR2 are LNHDA and SQIVND (reference sequence). The CDR3 spans 15 residues. The CDR3 region is CASSMSRGVTDTQYF. The CDR3 DNA reads as TGTGCCAGTAGTATGTCTAGAGGGGTGACAGATACGCAGTATTTT. The variable domain in full, with the rest retrieved from reference TRBV19 and TRBJ2-3, is DGGITQSPKYLFRKEGQNVTLSCEQNLNHDAMYWYRQDPGQGLRLIYYSQIVNDFQKGDIAEGYSVSREKKESFPLTVTSAQKNPTAFYLCASSMSRGVTDTQYFGPGTRLTVL.

The chain recombines TRBV15 with TRBJ2-3; unclear D gene. The CDR3 length is 14 residues. V was clipped by 4 bases and J by 2 bases, with 10 bases between them. The germline V gene has CDR1 LNHNV and CDR2 YYDKDF (reference sequence). The CDR3 spells CATSTRTDTDTQYF. In DNA, the CDR3 is TGTGCCACCAGCACCCGGACGGACACAGATACGCAGTATTTT.

The chain links TRBV5-1 to TRBJ2-2; 7 bases match TRBD2. This CDR3 is 18 amino acids long. J lost 2 bases, V lost 5 bases, and 15 bases had no gene match. The V gene's germline CDR1 is SGHRS and CDR2 YFSETQ. The CDR3 DNA reads TGCGCCAGCAGTGAGTCGACAGCGGGGACCCCAAACACCGGGGAGCTGTTTTTT. Encoded protein: CASSESTAGTPNTGELFF.

This clonotype was observed a handful of times. V gene TRBV29-1 combines with J gene TRBJ1-6; D not certain. Germline V lookup: CDR1 SQVTM, CDR2 ANQGSEA. The CDR3 covers 13 residues. V dropped 4 bases and J dropped 8 bases, with 12 bases sitting between them. CDR3 amino acids: CSVGVTRDSPLHF. The CDR3 DNA reads TGCAGCGTTGGGGTTACTCGCGATTCACCCCTCCACTTT. The full variable domain, its missing parts supplied by reference TRBV29-1 and TRBJ1-6, is SAVISQKPSRDICQRGTSLTIQCQVDSQVTMMFWYRQQPGQSLTLIATANQGSEATYESGFVIDKFPISRPNLTFSTLTVSNMSPEDSSIYLCSVGVTRDSPLHFGNGTRLTVT.

This clonotype was detected only a few times. The chain joins TRBV10-3 to TRBJ2-7; no definite D call. This CDR3 is built from 14 residues. Germline V gives CDR1 ENHRY, CDR2 SYGVKD. Trimming took off 0 bases at V and 2 bases at J, with 8 bases between the two ends. CDR3 residues: CAISESVGTYEQYF. In nucleotides, the CDR3 is TGTGCCATCAGTGAGTCGGTTGGTACCTACGAGCAGTACTTC.

This clonotype was recorded at least ten times. The chain recombines TRBV7-9 with TRBJ1-6; possibly TRBD1 for D (5 bases). The CDR3 runs 14 residues. V dropped 5 bases and J dropped 8 bases, with 13 bases sitting between them. Germline V gene sequence: CDR1 SEHNR, CDR2 FQNEAQ (reference sequence). The CDR3 DNA follows: TGTGCCAGCAGCAGGGACCGAGAAGATTCACCCCTCCACTTT. It translates to CASSRDREDSPLHF.

This clonotype was counted once. V and J are TRBV11-2 and TRBJ1-2; 9 bases fit TRBD1. The CDR3 length is 16 residues. Germline CDR1 SGHAT, CDR2 FQNNGV. With 5 bases clipped from V and 8 bases from J, the junction kept 15 bases outside the gene matches. The CDR3 spells CASSHSATGQGGGYTF. DNA of the CDR3: TGTGCCAGCAGCCATTCAGCCACGGGACAGGGAGGCGGCTACACCTTC.

The chain carries TRBV7-2 and TRBJ1-5, with a tentative D call TRBD1 (5 bases). CDR1 and CDR2 (germline): SGHTA, FQGNSA. V lost 4 bases and J 2 bases, leaving 12 bases between the germline ends. There are 15 residues in the CDR3. The CDR3 DNA reads TGTGCCAGCAGCTATGCCAGGGCGGGCAATCAGCCCCAGCATTTT. Translation: CASSYARAGNQPQHF.

J is TRBJ2-2 and V is TRBV2; D gene unclear. V was pared by 6 bases and J by 8 bases, with 4 bases between. The CDR3 consists of 10 residues. CDR1 and CDR2 from the germline V gene are SNHLY and FYNNEI. CDR3 coding DNA: TGTGCCAGCAGAGAGGGGGAGCTGTTTTTT. This gives the protein CASREGELFF.

V and J are TRBV25-1 and TRBJ1-6; D not certain. The CDR3 has 19 residues. Deletions cut 1 base from V and 13 bases from J, with 29 bases between. The germline V gene has CDR1 MGHDK and CDR2 SYGVNS. The DNA of the CDR3 is TGTGCCAGCAGTGAATTGAGTGTTAGAGCAGGACCTCCGTCGGTTCCCCTCCACTTT. Its protein is CASSELSVRAGPPSVPLHF.

The rearrangement uses TRBV11-2 and TRBJ2-6; D is uncertain. The ends were cut back, 9 bases at V and 0 bases at J, with 6 bases in the middle. Germline CDR1 is SGHAT and CDR2 is FQNNGV. CDR3 length: 13 residues. Written as DNA, the CDR3 is TGTGCCAGTAGCCTCTCTGGGGCCAACGTCCTGACTTTC. Translated, it gives CASSLSGANVLTF.

This chain joins TRBV19 and TRBJ2-3; 9 nucleotides align to TRBD2. V shed 4 bases, J shed 2 bases, and the junction held 1 base outside the gene matches. This CDR3 contains 14 residues. CDR1 and CDR2 (germline): LNHDA, SQIVND (reference sequence). DNA of the CDR3: TGTGCCAGTAGTACTAGCGGGGACACAGATACGCAGTATTTT. As protein: CASSTSGDTDTQYF.

This clonotype appeared a single time. The chain is built from TRBV2 and TRBJ2-2; 9 nucleotides align to TRBD2. The CDR3 contains 14 residues. Germline V gives CDR1 SNHLY, CDR2 FYNNEI. Trimming cost V 8 bases and J 6 bases; bases outside gene matches: 7. CDR3 protein: CASEGLAGAGELFF. In DNA, the CDR3 is TGTGCCAGCGAGGGACTAGCAGGAGCCGGGGAGCTGTTTTTT.